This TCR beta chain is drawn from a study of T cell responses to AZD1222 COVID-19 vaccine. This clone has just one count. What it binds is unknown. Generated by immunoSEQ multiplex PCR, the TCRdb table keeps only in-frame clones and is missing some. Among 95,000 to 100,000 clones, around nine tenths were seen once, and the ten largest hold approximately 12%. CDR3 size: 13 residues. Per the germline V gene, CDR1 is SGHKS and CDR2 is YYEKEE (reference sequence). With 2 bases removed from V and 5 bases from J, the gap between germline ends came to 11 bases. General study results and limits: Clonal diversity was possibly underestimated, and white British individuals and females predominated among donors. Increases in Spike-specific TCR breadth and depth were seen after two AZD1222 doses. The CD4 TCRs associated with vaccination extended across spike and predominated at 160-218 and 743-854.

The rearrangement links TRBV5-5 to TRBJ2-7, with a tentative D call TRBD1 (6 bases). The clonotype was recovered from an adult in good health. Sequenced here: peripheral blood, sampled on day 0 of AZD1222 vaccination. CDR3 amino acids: CASSLTGNNEQYF. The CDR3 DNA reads TGTGCCAGCAGCTTAACAGGGAACAACGAGCAGTACTTC.